This TCR beta chain was sequenced in a study of T-cell memory formation after mild COVID-19. This clonotype came up a few times. Sample barcodes and UMIs were carried by the TCR alpha and TCR beta cDNA libraries that 5'RACE generated with constant-segment primers. TCRdb re-analysed the 5' RACE reads in MiXCR, keeping a single row per CDR3 protein. The table records hundreds of thousands of distinct CDR3 sequences, approximately 16% of them present only once. Germline CDR1 reads DFQATT; CDR2 reads SNEGSKA (reference sequence). This CDR3 has 11 residues. V lost 7 bases and J lost 3, with 8 bases in between.

Input material: PBMCs or a T cell subset sorted from them (not recorded which). This receptor was taken from a man younger than 35 who had mild COVID-19 (a few samples of this study predate the infection). Cell type and time point are not known. J is TRBJ2-3 and V is TRBV20-1; D not certain. The CDR3 DNA is TGCAGTGGTCTGGAGACAGATACGCAGTATTTT. Protein product: CSGLETDTQYF.